These T cell receptor beta chains were read from a single sample in a study of blood T cell repertoires in COVID-19. Sequenced by immunoSEQ multiplex PCR; TCRdb stores in-frame clones only, minus some. The table lists a few hundred thousand clones, around 85% of them singletons. Sequenced: PBMCs or T cells enriched from blood (not recorded which). These TCRs come from a woman between 45 and 60 years old who had recovered from COVID-19. Both conserved end residues are part of each CDR3.

>TRBJ1-1|TRBV9|16
CASSSRAVMGNTEAFF
>TRBJ2-7|TRBV7-6|13
CASSWGQGHEQYF
>TRBJ2-1|TRBV19|17
CASTLGAGQGLVNEQFF
>TRBJ2-3|TRBV27|16
CASSLYGGQSTDTQYF
>TRBJ2-2|TRBV6-5|14
CASTGGANTGELFF
>TRBJ2-7|TRBV19|13
CASSTSTGNEQYF
>TRBJ1-5|TRBV7-9|14
CASSPTGTNQPQHF
>TRBJ2-2|TRBV3-1/TRBV3-2|15
CASRKREGYTGELFF
>TRBJ1-1|TRBV29-1|16
CSATGGGRGQGTEAFF
>TRBJ2-1|TRBV18|15
CASSPGTGPLDEQFF
>TRBJ1-2|TRBV6-5|14
CASKGDRTFLGYTF
>TRBJ2-7|TRBV7-9|15
CASSLAGQVVDEQYF
>TRBJ1-1|TRBV7-8|16
CASSPYAGQGESEAFF
>TRBJ1-5|TRBV6-5|16
CASSSTFAAENQPQHF
>TRBJ1-2|TRBV5-4|16
CASAGAGVEANYGYTF
>TRBJ1-1|TRBV30|15
CAWTSYGGLNTEAFF
>TRBJ1-4|TRBV30|15
CAWSEGQGSNEKLFF
>TRBJ2-6|TRBV3-1/TRBV3-2|17
CASSPGTVNSGANVLTF
>TRBJ2-5|TRBV19|14
CASSLGTGSETQYF
>TRBJ2-1|TRBV5-1|14
CASSLDGGGNEQFF
>TRBJ1-1|TRBV3-1/TRBV3-2|15
CASSRGTGGLTEAFF
>TRBJ2-1|TRBV5-4|15
CASREGASGNNEQFF
>TRBJ2-6|TRBV18|18
CASSPGQGSSSGANVLTF
>TRBJ1-2|TRBV14|15
CASSQVWDSGHGYTF
>TRBJ1-5|TRBV19|15
CASRYRGSSNQPQHF
>TRBJ1-6|TRBV9|14
CASSPRQGWSPLHF
>TRBJ1-1|TRBV4-3|14
CASSQQGGGTEAFF
>TRBJ1-2|TRBV29-1|15
CSVDARSANYYGYTF
>TRBJ1-2|TRBV9|17
CASSVAPGGQGGNGYTF
>TRBJ2-7|TRBV5-4|15
CASRDRGQRSYEQYF
>TRBJ2-7|TRBV5-1|13
CASSLMGASEQYF
>TRBJ2-3|TRBV10-1|15
CASSETGVGSDTQYF
>TRBJ2-7|TRBV5-1|14
CASSLVSEPYEQYF
>TRBJ2-1|TRBV10-1|15
CASSPGTSGANPQFF
>TRBJ2-5|TRBV28|17
CASSSRTGAPSQVTQYF
>TRBJ2-7|TRBV19|13
CASGKGASYEQYF
>TRBJ1-1|TRBV21-1|15
CASKLWGQMNTEAFF
>TRBJ2-7|TRBV10-3|12
CATQDRVGEQYF
>TRBJ1-6|TRBV27|15
CASRTGKRRNSPLHF
>TRBJ2-3|TRBV18|15
CASLLTSASTDTQYF
>TRBJ1-1|TRBV6-4|15
CASSVTGTGTAEAFF
>TRBJ2-7|TRBV6-5|14
CASSYWDRAYEQYF
>TRBJ2-7|TRBV3-1/TRBV3-2|15
CASSQIQGVFSEQYF
>TRBJ2-5|TRBV3-1/TRBV3-2|16
CASSQDRGSGPETQYF
>TRBJ1-1|TRBV11-3|13
CASSRQGNTEAFF
>TRBJ2-5|TRBV19|13
CATIGLAGETQYF
>TRBJ2-1|TRBV5-1|17
CASSLGSSGQRNNEQFF
>TRBJ1-2|TRBV12-3/TRBV12-4|13
CASSRTGPTGYTF
>TRBJ1-4|TRBV19|15
CASSPQTSTNEKLFF
>TRBJ2-6|TRBV7-3|17
CASSPRDRGLGANVLTF
>TRBJ1-5|TRBV5-1|14
CASSPQGRNQPQHF
>TRBJ2-5|TRBV4-2|15
CASSEAAGVPRTQYF
>TRBJ1-4|TRBV27|14
CASSPRTANEKLFF